A single sample is the source of the 22 T cell receptor beta chains below, sequenced in a study of cytomegalovirus exposure and HLA in healthy donors. The PCR was carried out with 60 Vbeta primers and 13 Jbeta primers. Only in-frame clones appear in the TCRdb table, and some are missing; sequencing was by immunoSEQ multiplex PCR. This table holds more than 150,000 clones, roughly 80% found once. Input material: PBMCs. The receptors were gathered from a boy aged 5-17 years in good health and CMV-seronegative.

V is TRBV27 and J is TRBJ2-2, with TRBD1 matching 9 bases. Germline V gives CDR1 MNHEY, CDR2 SMNVEV (reference sequence). The CDR3 is made up of 17 amino acids. J gave up 4 bases and V 5 bases, and 11 bases lay outside the gene matches. CDR3 residues: CASSPDRGAMSTGELFF. Here the CDR3 DNA reads TGTGCCAGCAGTCCGGACAGGGGCGCGATGAGCACCGGGGAGCTGTTTTTT.

This clone was counted once. The V gene is TRBV10-3, the J gene TRBJ2-3; TRBD1 matches 9 bases. This CDR3 is 15 amino acids long. After removal of 3 bases from V and 2 bases from J, the junction contained 3 bases not matched to a gene. Germline CDR1 and CDR2: ENHRY and SYGVKD. The CDR3 protein is CAISDWTGATDTQYF. The CDR3 bases are TGTGCCATCAGTGACTGGACAGGGGCCACAGATACGCAGTATTTT.

The chain links TRBV10-3 to TRBJ2-1; TRBD2 might be the D (5 bases). The CDR3 runs to 14 residues. Looked up from germline, CDR1 is ENHRY and CDR2 is SYGVKD. Between the trimmed V and J ends, which lost 5 bases and 5 bases, there was a span of 13 bases. CDR3 residues: CAISTLREHNEQFF. CDR3 bases: TGTGCCATCAGTACATTGAGGGAACACAATGAGCAGTTCTTC.

The chain uses TRBV9 and TRBJ1-2; 7 positions match TRBD1. Germline-derived CDR1 and CDR2 are SGDLS and YYNGEE. The CDR3 extends over 15 amino acids. V dropped 3 bases and J dropped 8; count of bases not matched to a gene: 13. The CDR3 DNA follows: TGTGCCAGCAGCGGTGACAGGGTTGTTAATCAGGGCTACACCTTC. Its protein product is CASSGDRVVNQGYTF.

This rearrangement joins TRBV28 to TRBJ2-3, with 10 nucleotides matching TRBD2. V lost 8 bases and J lost 4; bases outside the gene matches: 9. Germline V gene sequence: CDR1 MDHEN, CDR2 SYDVKM. The CDR3 is 15 amino acids. CDR3 nucleotide sequence: TGTGCCAGCCGACCCGGGACTAGCGTGGCAGATACGCAGTATTTT. Protein: CASRPGTSVADTQYF.

This chain joins TRBV5-1 and TRBJ1-1, with D unresolved. Trimming pared 2 bases from V and 1 base from J, leaving 9 bases between. Germline V lookup: CDR1 SGHRS, CDR2 YFSETQ. The CDR3 has 14 amino acids. As DNA, the CDR3 is TGCGCCAGCAGCTTTGGAGGTAGGAACACTGAAGCTTTCTTT. Encoded protein: CASSFGGRNTEAFF.

This clone was counted only a few times. This chain links TRBV7-2 with TRBJ1-1; 8 positions agree with TRBD1. This CDR3 region has 13 residues. Germline V CDR1 and CDR2: SGHTA, FQGNSA. With 3 bases clipped from V and 6 bases from J, the junction kept 3 bases outside the gene matches. CDR3 amino acids: CASSLDRASEAFF. The CDR3 nucleotides read TGTGCCAGCAGCTTGGACAGGGCTTCTGAAGCTTTCTTT.

This rearrangement joins TRBV5-4 to TRBJ1-5; D remains ambiguous. Germline V lookup: CDR1 SGHNT, CDR2 YYREEE (reference sequence). The CDR3 covers 16 residues. The V gene lost 2 bases and the J gene lost 3 bases, with 15 bases spanning the gap. CDR3 protein: CASSFQGAGFNQPQHF. The CDR3 DNA follows: TGTGCCAGCAGCTTCCAAGGCGCAGGATTCAATCAGCCCCAGCATTTT.

This rearrangement joins TRBV7-2 to TRBJ1-2, with a weak D call TRBD1 (6 bases). Looked up from germline, CDR1 is SGHTA and CDR2 is FQGNSA. The V end lost 2 bases, the J end lost 5 bases, and 9 bases lay between the germline ends. The length of the CDR3 is 13 residues. The CDR3 DNA reads TGTGCCAGCAGCTTACCGGGGACATATGGCTACACCTTC. This translates into CASSLPGTYGYTF.

This chain joins TRBV5-1 and TRBJ2-6, with D hard to call. This CDR3 region has 15 residues. The germline V and J ends were trimmed by 4 bases and 0 bases, with 8 bases remaining between them. In germline, CDR1 is SGHRS, CDR2 YFSETQ. CDR3: CASSDGASGANVLTF. For the CDR3, the DNA is TGCGCCAGCAGCGATGGAGCCTCTGGGGCCAACGTCCTGACTTTC.

V gene TRBV9 combines with J gene TRBJ2-5; TRBD2 aligns across 8 bases. The germline V gene has CDR1 SGDLS and CDR2 YYNGEE. The CDR3 totals 16 residues. With 0 bases clipped from V and 3 bases from J, the junction kept 7 bases outside the gene matches. In DNA, the CDR3 is TGTGCCAGCAGCGTAGAGGCTGGCGGGAGGAAAGAGACCCAGTACTTC. Translation gives CASSVEAGGRKETQYF.

The rearrangement joins TRBV25-1 to TRBJ2-2, with D tentatively TRBD2 (7 bases). Germline CDR1 MGHDK, CDR2 SYGVNS. There are 16 residues in the CDR3. V lost 0 bases and J lost 2, with 10 bases in between. The CDR3, as DNA: TGTGCCAGCAGTGAATACGGGGGGCCCAACACCGGGGAGCTGTTTTTT. This codes for CASSEYGGPNTGELFF.

The V gene is TRBV19, the J gene TRBJ2-2; 10 bases agree with TRBD1. Germline-derived CDR1 and CDR2 are LNHDA and SQIVND (reference sequence). This CDR3 comprises 15 residues. V dropped 4 bases and J dropped 8; count of bases not matched to a gene: 7. The CDR3 coding sequence is TGTGCCAGTAGTAACCCGGGACAGGGGCAAGGGGAGCTGTTTTTT. This sequence encodes CASSNPGQGQGELFF.

The chain is built from TRBV5-4 and TRBJ2-7, with 8 bases lining up with TRBD1. The germline CDR1 and CDR2 sequences are SGHNT and YYREEE (reference sequence). This CDR3 comprises 15 residues. The J segment lost 3 bases and the V segment lost 5 bases, leaving 10 bases of the junction unmatched. CDR3 protein: CASSRPGQVYYEQYF. Written as DNA, the CDR3 is TGTGCCAGCAGTAGACCGGGACAGGTTTACTACGAGCAGTACTTC. The variable domain in full, completed from reference TRBV5-4 and TRBJ2-7, reads ETGVTQSPTHLIKTRGQQVTLRCSSQSGHNTVSWYQQALGQGPQFIFQYYREEENGRGNFPPRFSGLQFPNYSSELNVNALELDDSALYLCASSRPGQVYYEQYFGPGTRLTVT.

This chain links TRBV7-9 with TRBJ1-5; 9 bases align to TRBD1. The CDR3 contains 14 residues. Germline CDR1 reads SEHNR; CDR2 reads FQNEAQ (reference sequence). J was trimmed by 9 bases and V by 7 bases; bases with no gene match: 10. The CDR3 DNA sequence: TGTGCCAGCACCTGGGGACAGGGTCCAGGGCCCCAGCATTTT. The encoded protein is CASTWGQGPGPQHF.

The chain combines TRBV5-1 with TRBJ2-6, with TRBD1 matching over 8 bases. The CDR3 is 19 amino acids. Germline-derived CDR1 and CDR2 are SGHRS and YFSETQ. V was pared by 7 bases and J by 0 bases, with 15 bases of the junction left unmatched. CDR3 residues: CASHSPAGGISSGANVLTF. CDR3 DNA: TGCGCCAGCCACTCACCCGCAGGGGGCATTAGCTCTGGGGCCAACGTCCTGACTTTC.

The chain uses TRBV4-1 and TRBJ2-7; TRBD2 aligns across 7 bases. CDR1 and CDR2 (germline): MGHRA, YSYEKL. J gave up 2 bases and V 8 bases, and 15 bases lay outside the gene matches. This CDR3 comprises 16 residues. The CDR3: CASRWGLGAGAYEQYF. The CDR3 DNA reads as TGCGCCAGCCGATGGGGCTTAGGGGCGGGAGCCTACGAGCAGTACTTC.

The rearrangement uses TRBV15 and TRBJ1-4; D remains unclear. V lost 6 bases and J 8 bases, leaving 25 bases between the germline ends. The V gene's germline CDR1 is LNHNV and CDR2 YYDKDF (reference sequence). CDR3 length equals 17 residues. CDR3 loop: CATSPRGPGPGREKLFF. The CDR3 coding sequence is TGTGCCACCAGTCCAAGAGGGCCTGGCCCTGGACGGGAAAAACTGTTTTTT.

The genes are TRBV2 and TRBJ1-5, with D uncertain. The V gene lost 9 bases and the J gene lost 4 bases, with 13 bases spanning the gap. The CDR3 is 13 residues long. Germline-derived CDR1 and CDR2 are SNHLY and FYNNEI. CDR3 sequence: CASASRSNQPQHF. In DNA, the CDR3 is TGTGCCAGTGCATCTCGGTCTAATCAGCCCCAGCATTTT.

This clone was seen a handful of times. This chain links TRBV6-6 with TRBJ1-4; no firm D call. In germline, CDR1 is MNHNY, CDR2 SVGAGI (reference sequence). Trimming stripped 4 bases from V and 12 bases from J, with 9 bases between. This CDR3 is 11 amino acids long. The CDR3 is CASSLPGELFF. CDR3 DNA sequence: TGTGCCAGCAGTTTACCGGGAGAACTGTTTTTT.

The chain couples TRBV4-1 to TRBJ2-7, with 8 nucleotides matching TRBD2. CDR3 length: 14 amino acids. The ends lost 2 bases at V and 4 bases at J; junction bases unmatched: 4. The V gene's germline CDR1 is MGHRA and CDR2 YSYEKL. CDR3: CASSQTSGGYEQYF. The CDR3 DNA follows: TGCGCCAGCAGCCAAACCAGCGGGGGTTACGAGCAGTACTTC.

The chain joins TRBV2 to TRBJ2-3; D is uncertain. Per germline, CDR1 SNHLY and CDR2 FYNNEI. The CDR3 is 14 amino acids. V lost 8 bases and J 5 bases, leaving 17 bases between the germline ends. This chain's CDR3 is CASDEVALGDTQYF. In DNA form, the CDR3 reads TGTGCCAGCGACGAGGTAGCTTTGGGAGATACGCAGTATTTT. The full variable domain, completed using reference TRBV2 and TRBJ2-3, is EPEVTQTPSHQVTQMGQEVILRCVPISNHLYFYWYRQILGQKVEFLVSFYNNEISEKSEIFDDQFSVERPDGSNFTLKIRSTKLEDSAMYFCASDEVALGDTQYFGPGTRLTVL.